This T cell receptor beta chain is drawn from a study of radiation and T cells in renal cell carcinoma. Study-wide context: Nephrectomy followed 15 Gy stereotactic body radiation by 4 weeks. Overall study results and limits: From baseline, blood top tumor clonotypes peaked at 2 weeks post-radiation. Without pretreatment biopsies, baseline tumor clonotype presence was undetermined.

Assay used: immunoSEQ multiplex PCR; TCRdb lists only in-frame clones, some missing. The data hold about 150,000 clones, with 88% observed a single time. V lost 5 bases and J 6 bases, leaving 21 bases between the germline ends. This CDR3 has 16 amino acids. Germline-derived CDR1 and CDR2 are SGHAT and FQNNGV. This sample's time point: baseline pretreatment blood. Treatment noted: 15 Gy SBRT to primary tumor, nephrectomy 4 weeks later. Radiation-treated patients gave blood at baseline, week 2 and week 4. Details on this clone: Antigen unknown.

The rearrangement joins TRBV11-2 to TRBJ2-3; possible D gene TRBD2, 6 bases. The TCR comes from a woman in her 70s with renal cell carcinoma. The input for sequencing was blood, taken from a patient whose treatment included radiotherapy and nephrectomy. CDR3: CASSPYRGLRGDTQYF. The CDR3 DNA is TGTGCCAGCAGCCCCTATAGAGGACTTCGGGGGGATACGCAGTATTTT.